These T cell receptor beta chains were read from a single sample in a study of CD8 T cells in Susac syndrome. TCRdb called the immunoSEQ multiplex PCR reads again in MiXCR, with one record for every CDR3 protein. Of about 180,000 distinct CDR3 sequences in the sample, just under 95% are singletons; the top ten hold approximately 0.099%. Sample: CD4+ T cells from PBMCs. Receptor source: a human donor with Susac syndrome. Each CDR3 is given with its conserved first and last residue. The D gene is left open where the match is weak. The size field is filled for only some rows; it gives once, few, many or a size class.

v_call	cdr3_length	d_call	j_call	clone_size	cdr3_nt	cdr3_aa
TRBV29-1	19	TRBD1	TRBJ2-7	-	TGCAGCGTTGAGAAGGGGACAGGGGGTTGGACCGGAGGTTCCTACGAGCAGTACTTC	CSVEKGTGGWTGGSYEQYF
TRBV20-1	15	TRBD2	TRBJ2-1	-	TGCAGTGCTACCCCGACTAGCGGTATGAGGTATGAGCAGTTCTTC	CSATPTSGMRYEQFF
TRBV7-2	13	-	TRBJ2-7	-	TGTGCCAGCAGCTCCTTGACAGGCTACGAGCAGTACTTC	CASSSLTGYEQYF
TRBV20-1	13	-	TRBJ1-5	-	TGCAGTGCTAGAGATCATGGCAATCAGCCCCAGCATTTT	CSARDHGNQPQHF
TRBV12-3/TRBV12-4	14	-	TRBJ2-7	-	TGTGCCAGCAGTTCCGGCGATAGGGCAGTCGAGCAGTACTTC	CASSSGDRAVEQYF
TRBV7-6	12	-	TRBJ2-4	once	TGTGCCAGCAGCCCCGGGACTCCAATTCAGTACTTC	CASSPGTPIQYF
TRBV29-1	12	-	TRBJ1-1	-	TGCAGCGTTGAAAGGGGAATCACTGAAGCTTTCTTT	CSVERGITEAFF
TRBV20-1	15	-	TRBJ2-7	-	TGCAGTGCCCCCCCTGCCCAGGGCGGGTCCTACGAGCAGTACTTC	CSAPPAQGGSYEQYF
TRBV30	12	-	TRBJ2-7	-	TGTGCCTGGAGTCCCCCAGGGGACGAGCAGTACTTC	CAWSPPGDEQYF
TRBV19	14	TRBD1	TRBJ2-7	-	TGTGCCAGTAGTAAGGGACAGCTCAGCTACGAGCAGTACTTC	CASSKGQLSYEQYF
TRBV2	15	-	TRBJ1-1	-	TGTGCCAGCACACGTCGGGGATACCTGAACACTGAAGCTTTCTTT	CASTRRGYLNTEAFF
TRBV20-1	12	-	TRBJ2-7	-	TGCAGTGCTAGTCTGGGACGGGACGAGCAGTACTTC	CSASLGRDEQYF
TRBV19	17	-	TRBJ2-6	-	TGTGCCAGTAGTATTGGTGCGCTGAGGACTGGGGCCAACGTCCTGACTTTC	CASSIGALRTGANVLTF
TRBV9	15	-	TRBJ1-3	-	TGTGCCAGCAGCCCACGGTCAGGCTCTGGAAACACCATATATTTT	CASSPRSGSGNTIYF
TRBV28	15	TRBD1	TRBJ1-4	-	TGTGCCAGCAGGGACAGGGGAATTTCTACTCGCAAACTGTTTTTT	CASRDRGISTRKLFF
TRBV2	16	-	TRBJ2-5	-	TGTGCCAGCAGTGAATCCCTAGCCCGGAGGGGAGAGACCCAGTACTTC	CASSESLARRGETQYF
TRBV29-1	12	-	TRBJ1-2	-	TGCAGCGTTGTATCGATTAACTATGGCTACACCTTC	CSVVSINYGYTF
TRBV5-1	15	-	TRBJ1-5	-	TGCGCCAGCAGCGTCGGGGGGGATAGCAATCAGCCCCAGCATTTT	CASSVGGDSNQPQHF
TRBV6-6	15	-	TRBJ2-6	-	TGTGCCAGCAGTTACTCCCGCTCTGGGGCCAACGTCCTGACTTTC	CASSYSRSGANVLTF
TRBV29-1	16	TRBD2	TRBJ2-1	-	TGCAGCGTTGAAGATCCCTGGGCTAGCGGGGACAATGAGCAGTTCTTC	CSVEDPWASGDNEQFF
TRBV3-1	12	-	TRBJ2-7	once	TGTGCCAGCAGCCAAGATAACAGGGAGCAGTACTTC	CASSQDNREQYF
TRBV6-8	15	TRBD2	TRBJ2-5	-	TGTGCCAGCGGGGAAACACGGGAGGGACCCAAGACCCAGTACTTC	CASGETREGPKTQYF
TRBV7-2	15	TRBD2	TRBJ2-3	-	TGTGCCAGCAGCTCACTAGCGGGGGGCACAGATACGCAGTATTTT	CASSSLAGGTDTQYF
TRBV6-4	13	-	TRBJ2-3	-	TGTGCCAGCAGTGACTCGGAGGCAGATACGCAGTATTTT	CASSDSEADTQYF
TRBV3-1	14	-	TRBJ1-1	-	TGTGCCAGCAGCCAAGATCTTAATGGGGATCTGGCTTTCTTT	CASSQDLNGDLAFF
TRBV6-6	13	-	TRBJ2-7	once	TGTGCCAGCCGGGCTCGTCTGTTGGGCGAGCAGTACTTC	CASRARLLGEQYF
TRBV20-1	14	-	TRBJ2-3	-	TGCAGTGCTAGAGATGGACAGCGCACAGATACGCAGTATTTT	CSARDGQRTDTQYF
TRBV1	16	-	TRBJ2-1	-	TGCACCAGCAGCCAGGTGCGCGGGAGCTCCTACAATGAGCAGTTCTTC	CTSSQVRGSSYNEQFF
TRBV12-3/TRBV12-4	16	TRBD1	TRBJ1-4	-	TGTGCCAGCAGTTTAGGGGGGACAGGGGTAAATGAAAAACTGTTTTTT	CASSLGGTGVNEKLFF
TRBV6-6	14	-	TRBJ1-1	-	TGTGCCAGCAGTTACGAGGGGTCGGGCACTGAAGCTTTCTTT	CASSYEGSGTEAFF
TRBV20-1	14	TRBD1	TRBJ2-7	-	TGCAGTGCCGGAGGAGACAGGGTCGCCTACGAGCAGTACTTC	CSAGGDRVAYEQYF
TRBV29-1	13	TRBD1	TRBJ1-2	-	TGCAGCGTTGAAGAGGGGACAGGGCGCGGCTACACCTTC	CSVEEGTGRGYTF
TRBV3-1	14	-	TRBJ2-7	once	TGTGCCAGCAGCCAAGACTGGGCTAGCACCGAGCAGTACTTC	CASSQDWASTEQYF
TRBV5-1	13	-	TRBJ1-1	once	TGCGCCAGCAGCTCAACAGGGTACACTGAAGCTTTCTTT	CASSSTGYTEAFF
TRBV6-2/TRBV6-3	13	-	TRBJ2-7	-	TGTGCCAGCAGACTTGGGCCCCCCTACGAGCAGTACTTC	CASRLGPPYEQYF
TRBV20-1	14	-	TRBJ2-1	-	TGCAGTGCTTCAGGTGCGGGGAACTACAATGAGCAGTTCTTC	CSASGAGNYNEQFF
TRBV4-1	16	TRBD2	TRBJ2-1	-	TGCGCCAGCAGCTCCTCGACTAGCGGCTCCTACAATGAGCAGTTCTTC	CASSSSTSGSYNEQFF
TRBV29-1	16	TRBD2	TRBJ2-1	-	TGCAGCGTTGGCCCGGGGGTAGCGGGAGCCTACAATGAGCAGTTCTTC	CSVGPGVAGAYNEQFF
TRBV30	16	-	TRBJ2-1	-	TGTGCCTGGAGTGCCGGGACCGCGAGCTCCTACAATGAGCAGTTCTTC	CAWSAGTASSYNEQFF
TRBV28	12	-	TRBJ1-1	-	TGTGCCAGCAGCGTAAATCGGGACGGAGGTTTCTTT	CASSVNRDGGFF
TRBV28	14	-	TRBJ2-7	-	TGTGCCAGCAGTAACCACAGGGTTCCCTACGAGCAGTACTTC	CASSNHRVPYEQYF
TRBV7-2	15	-	TRBJ2-5	-	TGTGCCAGCAGCTTAAAATCGAGAGTCCAAGAGACCCAGTACTTC	CASSLKSRVQETQYF